These T cell receptor beta chains were read from a single sample in a study of T cells in Graves' hyperthyroidism and ophthalmopathy. TCRdb fed the multiplex PCR reads into MiXCR, producing one record per CDR3 protein. Of 600,000 or so distinct CDR3 sequences in the sample, 46% were seen once. The source material was peripheral blood or thyroid tissue (not recorded which). The source is a woman younger than 35 with Graves' hyperthyroidism. CDR3s include the opening cysteine and the closing phenylalanine or tryptophan. D genes are given only for firm matches. Some rows have no size entry. The others give once, few or many, or a class for an expanded clone.

D | J | size | length | V | CDR3 | DNA
TRBD1 | TRBJ2-7 | many | 14 | TRBV7-9 | CASSSRDRDHEQYF | TGTGCCAGCAGCTCCCGGGACAGGGACCACGAGCAGTACTTC
. | TRBJ1-5 | many | 16 | TRBV5-1 | CASSLEGREGNQPQHF | TGCGCCAGCAGCTTGGAGGGCAGGGAAGGCAATCAGCCCCAGCATTTT
TRBD1 | TRBJ1-5 | . | 15 | TRBV20-1 | CSASKGARSNQPQHF | TGCAGTGCTAGTAAGGGGGCGCGGAGCAATCAGCCCCAGCATTTT
TRBD1 | TRBJ1-5 | many | 15 | TRBV10-3 | CAISDPGQGDQPQHF | TGTGCCATCAGTGACCCGGGACAGGGCGATCAGCCCCAGCATTTT
TRBD1 | TRBJ1-2 | . | 14 | TRBV10-3 | CAISVAGQGDGCTF | TGTGCCATCAGTGTAGCAGGACAGGGGGATGGCTGCACCTTC
. | TRBJ1-2 | . | 14 | TRBV12-3/TRBV12-4 | CASTLAISDYGYTF | TGTGCCAGCACCCTGGCGATCTCCGACTATGGCTACACCTTC
TRBD1 | TRBJ1-2 | many | 16 | TRBV15 | CATSREGQGLNYGYTF | TGTGCCACCAGCAGAGAGGGACAGGGTCTCAACTATGGCTACACCTTC
. | TRBJ2-3 | . | 12 | TRBV19 | CASSLTFDTQYF | TGTGCCAGTAGTCTGACTTTTGATACGCAGTATTTT
TRBD2 | TRBJ2-1 | . | 13 | TRBV6-1 | CASLAGSYNEQFF | TGTGCCAGTCTAGCGGGAAGCTACAATGAGCAGTTCTTC
. | TRBJ2-7 | . | 15 | TRBV5-4 | CASSQKPAADYEQYF | TGTGCCAGCAGCCAAAAGCCAGCGGCTGACTACGAGCAGTACTTC
. | TRBJ2-4 | . | 13 | TRBV29-1 | CSVEVIAGDIQYF | TGCAGCGTTGAGGTAATAGCTGGAGACATTCAGTACTTC
. | TRBJ2-7 | few | 14 | TRBV2 | CASSDRPKSYEQYF | TGTGCCAGCAGTGACCGGCCGAAATCCTACGAGCAGTACTTC
TRBD2 | TRBJ2-7 | . | 16 | TRBV11-2 | CASSLDRFSGSTERYF | TGTGCCAGCAGCTTAGATCGCTTTAGCGGGAGTACCGAGCGGTACTTC
. | TRBJ1-6 | . | 16 | TRBV7-2 | CASTRSWGAANSPLHF | TGTGCCAGCACCCGTTCGTGGGGGGCGGCTAATTCACCCCTCCACTTT
. | TRBJ2-7 | . | 15 | TRBV9 | CASSVGDGRSYEQYF | TGTGCCAGCAGCGTCGGCGACGGACGCTCCTACGAGCAGTACTTC
. | TRBJ2-5 | once | 14 | TRBV9 | CASRVRAVQETQYF | TGTGCCAGCAGGGTTAGGGCAGTCCAAGAGACCCAGTACTTC
TRBD2 | TRBJ2-5 | . | 15 | TRBV29-1 | CSAGPGLAIQETQYF | TGCAGCGCCGGACCGGGACTAGCGATACAAGAGACCCAGTACTTC
. | TRBJ2-7 | few | 13 | TRBV7-3 | CASSSGLTYEQYF | TGTGCCAGCAGCTCCGGACTCACCTACGAGCAGTACTTC
. | TRBJ1-4 | few | 12 | TRBV7-2 | CASSQDRDKLFF | TGTGCCAGCAGCCAAGATCGAGATAAACTGTTTTTT
TRBD1 | TRBJ2-7 | . | 16 | TRBV11-1 | CASSAGRDRGHYEQYF | TGTGCCAGCAGCGCCGGGAGGGACAGGGGCCACTACGAGCAGTACTTC
. | TRBJ1-5 | many | 13 | TRBV24-1 | CATSDTGHQPQHF | TGTGCCACCAGTGATACAGGGCATCAGCCCCAGCATTTT
. | TRBJ1-1 | many | 15 | TRBV25-1 | CASSERGAGDTEAFF | TGTGCCAGCAGTGAGCGGGGGGCGGGGGACACTGAAGCTTTCTTT
TRBD1 | TRBJ1-6 | few | 17 | TRBV5-1 | CASSYSDRSSYNSPLHF | TGCGCCAGCAGCTACTCGGACAGGAGCTCCTATAATTCACCCCTCCACTTT
. | TRBJ2-7 | many | 14 | TRBV7-6 | CASSPQRASYEQYF | TGTGCCAGCAGCCCGCAGAGGGCATCCTACGAGCAGTACTTC
TRBD2 | TRBJ2-7 | once | 16 | TRBV14 | CASSQGGASGSYEQYF | TGTGCCAGCAGCCAAGGCGGGGCTAGCGGGAGCTACGAGCAGTACTTC
TRBD2 | TRBJ2-7 | few | 12 | TRBV6-4 | CASGTSFYEQYF | TGTGCCAGCGGGACTAGCTTCTACGAGCAGTACTTC
. | TRBJ1-2 | . | 11 | TRBV7-9 | CAVGDMIRYTF | TGTGCCGTAGGGGACATGATTCGCTACACCTTC
. | TRBJ1-2 | . | 11 | TRBV25-1 | CASSLAGLGTF | TGTGCCAGCTCACTAGCCGGGTTAGGCACCTTC
. | TRBJ1-6 | . | 14 | TRBV25-1 | CASTLGLYNSPLHF | TGTGCCAGCACCCTGGGTCTCTATAATTCACCCCTCCACTTT
TRBD2 | TRBJ2-2 | once | 15 | TRBV29-1 | CNVYGLAGDTGELFF | TGCAACGTTTATGGACTAGCGGGAGACACCGGGGAGCTGTTTTTT
TRBD1 | TRBJ1-2 | many | 12 | TRBV6-9 | CASSFRGFGYTF | TGTGCCAGCAGTTTCAGGGGGTTTGGCTACACCTTC
. | TRBJ1-4 | . | 15 | TRBV4-1 | CASSQEGDPREKLFF | TGCGCCAGCAGCCAAGAAGGCGACCCGCGGGAAAAACTGTTTTTT
. | TRBJ2-7 | . | 14 | TRBV29-1 | CSVEEGGNSYEQYF | TGCAGCGTTGAAGAGGGCGGTAACTCCTACGAGCAGTACTTC
TRBD1 | TRBJ1-5 | . | 13 | TRBV29-1 | CSVPGTGRPPQHF | TGCAGCGTGCCCGGGACAGGGAGGCCGCCCCAGCATTTT
TRBD1 | TRBJ1-1 | . | 15 | TRBV7-7 | CARIQGAWKDTEAFF | TGTGCTAGGATACAGGGGGCGTGGAAAGACACTGAAGCTTTCTTT
. | TRBJ1-2 | . | 15 | TRBV7-9 | CASSLATGVGYGYTF | TGTGCCAGCAGCTTGGCTACCGGGGTGGGCTATGGCTACACCTTC
. | TRBJ2-7 | many | 10 | TRBV20-1 | CSAGPDEQYF | TGCAGTGCAGGACCAGACGAGCAGTACTTC
. | TRBJ1-5 | . | 15 | TRBV9 | CASSPSGYGNQPQHF | TGTGCCAGCAGCCCGAGTGGTTATGGCAATCAGCCCCAGCATTTT
. | TRBJ2-6 | . | 14 | TRBV12-3/TRBV12-4 | CAGSLSSGANVLTF | TGTGCCGGCAGTCTTAGCTCTGGGGCCAACGTCCTGACTTTC
. | TRBJ1-1 | many | 14 | TRBV10-3 | CAISETPRNTEAFF | TGTGCCATCAGTGAGACTCCCAGAAACACTGAAGCTTTCTTT
. | TRBJ1-1 | . | 15 | TRBV7-2 | CASSQDGVMNTEAFF | TGCGCCAGCAGCCAAGATGGGGTTATGAACACTGAAGCTTTCTTT
. | TRBJ1-5 | . | 13 | TRBV6-2/TRBV6-3 | CASSNVRNQPQHF | TGTGCCAGCAGTAACGTCAGAAATCAGCCCCAACATTTT
TRBD2 | TRBJ2-5 | . | 19 | TRBV7-3 | CASSQEFMVAGPVEETQYF | TGTGCCAGCAGCCAAGAGTTTATGGTAGCGGGCCCGGTTGAAGAGACCCAGTACTTC
. | TRBJ1-2 | many | 8 | TRBV2 | CASNGYTF | TGTGCCAGCAACGGCTACACCTTC
. | TRBJ2-7 | . | 14 | TRBV2 | CASSERDFGDEQYF | TGTGCCAGCAGTGAACGGGACTTCGGCGACGAGCAGTACTTC
TRBD1 | TRBJ1-5 | few | 15 | TRBV5-1 | CASSRYTGDNQPQHF | TGCGCCAGCAGCCGGTATACAGGGGACAATCAGCCCCAGCATTTT
. | TRBJ1-1 | . | 11 | TRBV10-2 | CASSEEGEAFF | TGCGCCAGCAGTGAGGAGGGTGAAGCTTTCTTT
TRBD2 | TRBJ2-2 | . | 15 | TRBV7-9 | CASSLSGRNTGELFF | TGTGCCAGCAGCTTAAGCGGGAGGAACACCGGGGAGCTGTTTTTT
TRBD1 | TRBJ1-3 | . | 16 | TRBV11-1 | CASRHRGRTSGNTIYF | TGTGCCAGCAGACACAGGGGACGAACCTCTGGAAACACCATATATTTT
. | TRBJ1-5 | . | 13 | TRBV6-5 | CASSYSGIQTQHF | TGTGCCAGCAGTTATAGCGGGATTCAGACCCAGCATTTT
. | TRBJ2-2 | many | 14 | TRBV25-1 | CASSGTPNTGELFF | TGTGCCAGCAGTGGGACTCCTAACACCGGGGAGCTGTTTTTT
TRBD2 | TRBJ2-7 | . | 15 | TRBV7-6 | CASSPGTSGSREQYF | TGTGCCAGCAGTCCTGGGACTAGCGGGAGTAGGGAGCAGTACTTC
. | TRBJ1-2 | few | 14 | TRBV2 | CASSPPFRQNGYTF | TGTGCCAGCAGCCCCCCCTTTCGACAGAATGGCTACACCTTC
. | TRBJ1-2 | few | 14 | TRBV20-1 | CSASAIGTAYGYTF | TGCAGTGCTAGCGCAATAGGGACCGCCTATGGCTACACCTTC
. | TRBJ1-2 | once | 16 | TRBV14 | CASSQDPRDRRYGYTF | TGTGCCAGCAGCCAAGACCCCCGGGACCGACGCTATGGCTACACCTTC
. | TRBJ1-1 | many | 12 | TRBV14 | CASSDEGLEAFF | TGTGCCAGCAGCGACGAGGGACTTGAAGCTTTCTTT
. | TRBJ1-6 | few | 14 | TRBV20-1 | CSATRVRGISPLHF | TGCAGTGCTACTAGGGTTAGGGGAATTTCACCCCTCCACTTT